The T cell receptor beta chain described here comes from a study of PD-1 blockade in classical Hodgkin lymphoma. Findings of the study overall: Newly diagnosed patients were said to have less baseline TCR diversity than healthy donors did. The authors excluded patients who started nivolumab under 1 year after ASCT.

The sample's time point: cycle 4 day 1 (C4D1), after about 6 weeks of nivolumab. No patient escaped relapse after autologous stem cell transplantation, and brentuximab vedotin exposure varied. Negative selection with magnetic separation was used to purify CD4+ T cells from thawed PBMCs. Deletions cut 4 bases from V and 1 base from J, with 14 bases between. This CDR3 has 16 amino acids. Germline CDR1 is LGHNA and CDR2 is YNFKEQ. Note on this clone: The antigen is unknown.

The repertoire was sequenced with immunoSEQ multiplex PCR; TCRdb's copy has only in-frame clones and lacks some. The table records about 30,000 clones, approximately 80% of them present only once. The rearrangement uses TRBV4-2 and TRBJ2-1; D ambiguous. The sample here was CD4+ T cells from blood, taken before the fourth cycle of nivolumab. This sequence was found in a human donor with classical Hodgkin lymphoma. The CDR3 here is CASSLLFMLSYNEQFF. CDR3 bases: TGTGCCAGCAGCCTACTCTTTATGCTTTCCTACAATGAGCAGTTCTTC.